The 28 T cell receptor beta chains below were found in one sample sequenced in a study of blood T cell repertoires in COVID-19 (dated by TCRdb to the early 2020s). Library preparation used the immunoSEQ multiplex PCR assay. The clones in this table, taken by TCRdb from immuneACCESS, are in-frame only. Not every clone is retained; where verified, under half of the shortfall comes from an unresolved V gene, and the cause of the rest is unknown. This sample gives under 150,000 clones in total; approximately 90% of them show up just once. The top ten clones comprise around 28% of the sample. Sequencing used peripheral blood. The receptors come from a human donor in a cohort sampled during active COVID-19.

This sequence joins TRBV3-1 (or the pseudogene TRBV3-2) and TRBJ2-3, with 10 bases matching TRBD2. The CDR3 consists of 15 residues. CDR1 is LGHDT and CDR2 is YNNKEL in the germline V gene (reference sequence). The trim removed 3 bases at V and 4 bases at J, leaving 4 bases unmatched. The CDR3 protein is CASSHLAGGPDTQYF. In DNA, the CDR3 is TGTGCCAGCAGCCACTTAGCGGGGGGCCCAGATACGCAGTATTTT.

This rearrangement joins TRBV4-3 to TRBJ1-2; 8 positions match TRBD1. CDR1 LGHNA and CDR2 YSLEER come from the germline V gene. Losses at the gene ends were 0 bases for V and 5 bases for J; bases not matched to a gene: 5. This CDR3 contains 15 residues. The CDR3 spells CASSQEGHRGYGYTF. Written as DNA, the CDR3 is TGCGCCAGCAGCCAAGAGGGTCACAGGGGGTATGGCTACACCTTC.

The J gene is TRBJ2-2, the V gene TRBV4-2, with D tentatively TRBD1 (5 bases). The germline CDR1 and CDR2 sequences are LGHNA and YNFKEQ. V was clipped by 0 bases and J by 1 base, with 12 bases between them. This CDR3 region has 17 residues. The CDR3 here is CASSQETWGRNTGELFF. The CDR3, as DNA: TGTGCCAGCAGCCAAGAAACGTGGGGCCGGAACACCGGGGAGCTGTTTTTT.

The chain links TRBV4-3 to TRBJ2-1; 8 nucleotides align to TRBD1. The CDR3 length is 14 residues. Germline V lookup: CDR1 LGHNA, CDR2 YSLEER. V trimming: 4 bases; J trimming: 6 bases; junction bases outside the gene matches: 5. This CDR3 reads CASSRTGHFNEQFF. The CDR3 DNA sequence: TGCGCCAGCAGCCGGACAGGGCATTTCAATGAGCAGTTCTTC.

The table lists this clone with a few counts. The CDR3 protein is CASSGRERGEREQYF. Here the CDR3 DNA reads TGTGCCAGCAGCGGGCGGGAGCGGGGAGAGCGCGAGCAGTACTTC. The V gene is TRBV5-4, the J gene TRBJ2-7; 7 bases are shared with TRBD2. With V trimmed by 4 bases and J by 6 bases, 13 bases remained unmatched. CDR1 is SGHNT and CDR2 is YYREEE in the germline V gene (reference sequence). The CDR3 spans 15 residues.

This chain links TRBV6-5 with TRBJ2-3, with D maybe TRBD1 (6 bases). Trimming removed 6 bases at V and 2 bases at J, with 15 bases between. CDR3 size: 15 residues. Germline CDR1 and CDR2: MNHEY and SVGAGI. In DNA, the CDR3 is TGTGCCAGCAGCTTCAGGGGTCCCTACACAGATACGCAGTATTTT. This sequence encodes CASSFRGPYTDTQYF.

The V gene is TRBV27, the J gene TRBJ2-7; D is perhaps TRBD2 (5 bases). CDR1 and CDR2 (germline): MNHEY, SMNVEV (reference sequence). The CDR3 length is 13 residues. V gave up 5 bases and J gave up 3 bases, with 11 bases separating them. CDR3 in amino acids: CASSEGPDYEQYF. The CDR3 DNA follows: TGTGCCAGCAGTGAGGGTCCGGACTACGAGCAGTACTTC.

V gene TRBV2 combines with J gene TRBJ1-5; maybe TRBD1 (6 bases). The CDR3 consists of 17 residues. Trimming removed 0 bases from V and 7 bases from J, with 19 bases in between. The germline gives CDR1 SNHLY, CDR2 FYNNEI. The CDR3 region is CASSEAERGGRRQPQHF. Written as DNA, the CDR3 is TGTGCCAGCAGTGAAGCAGAAAGGGGGGGCCGAAGGCAGCCCCAGCATTTT.

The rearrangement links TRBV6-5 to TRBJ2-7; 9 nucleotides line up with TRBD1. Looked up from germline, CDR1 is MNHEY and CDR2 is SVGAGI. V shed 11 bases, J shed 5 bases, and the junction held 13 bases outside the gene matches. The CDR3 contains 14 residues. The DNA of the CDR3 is TGTGCCGCCCACCAGAGGGACAGGGAGAACGAGCAGTACTTC. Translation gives CAAHQRDRENEQYF.

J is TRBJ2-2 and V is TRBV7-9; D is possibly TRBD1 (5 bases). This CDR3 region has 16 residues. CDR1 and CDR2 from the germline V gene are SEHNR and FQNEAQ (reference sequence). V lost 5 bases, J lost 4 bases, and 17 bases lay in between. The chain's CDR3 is CASSASKDRSTGELFF. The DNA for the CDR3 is TGTGCCAGCAGCGCGAGCAAAGACAGAAGCACCGGGGAGCTGTTTTTT.

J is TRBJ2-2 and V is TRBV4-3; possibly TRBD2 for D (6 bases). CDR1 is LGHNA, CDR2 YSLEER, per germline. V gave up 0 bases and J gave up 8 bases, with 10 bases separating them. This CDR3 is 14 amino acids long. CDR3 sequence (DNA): TGCGCCAGCAGCCAAGACAGGAGGGTAGGGGAGCTGTTTTTT. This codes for CASSQDRRVGELFF.

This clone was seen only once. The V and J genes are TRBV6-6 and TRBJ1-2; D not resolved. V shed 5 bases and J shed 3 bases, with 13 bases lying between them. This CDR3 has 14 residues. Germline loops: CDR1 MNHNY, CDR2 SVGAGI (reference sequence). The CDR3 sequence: CASSRTTPDYGYTF. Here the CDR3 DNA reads TGTGCCAGCAGTCGTACGACTCCCGACTATGGCTACACCTTC.

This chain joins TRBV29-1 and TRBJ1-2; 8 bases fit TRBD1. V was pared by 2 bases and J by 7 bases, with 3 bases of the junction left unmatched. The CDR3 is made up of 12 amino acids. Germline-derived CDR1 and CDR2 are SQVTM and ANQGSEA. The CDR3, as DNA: TGCAGCGTTGAATGGACAGGGTTTGGCTACACCTTC. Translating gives CSVEWTGFGYTF.

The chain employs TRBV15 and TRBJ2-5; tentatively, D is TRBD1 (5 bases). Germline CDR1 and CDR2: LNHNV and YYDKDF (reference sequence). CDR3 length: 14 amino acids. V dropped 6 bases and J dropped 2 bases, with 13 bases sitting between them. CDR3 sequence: CATRKRQIQETQYF. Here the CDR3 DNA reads TGTGCCACCAGAAAAAGACAGATTCAAGAGACCCAGTACTTC. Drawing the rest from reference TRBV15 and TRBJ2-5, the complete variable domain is DAMVIQNPRYQVTQFGKPVTLSCSQTLNHNVMYWYQQKSSQAPKLLFHYYDKDFNNEADTPDNFQSRRPNTSFCFLDIRSPGLGDTAMYLCATRKRQIQETQYFGPGTRLLVL.

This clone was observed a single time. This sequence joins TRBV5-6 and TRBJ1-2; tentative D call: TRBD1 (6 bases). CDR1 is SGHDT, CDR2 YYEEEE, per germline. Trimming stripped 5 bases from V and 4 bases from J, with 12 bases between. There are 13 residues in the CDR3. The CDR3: CASRMTGGYGYTF. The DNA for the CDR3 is TGTGCCAGCAGAATGACAGGAGGCTATGGCTACACCTTC.

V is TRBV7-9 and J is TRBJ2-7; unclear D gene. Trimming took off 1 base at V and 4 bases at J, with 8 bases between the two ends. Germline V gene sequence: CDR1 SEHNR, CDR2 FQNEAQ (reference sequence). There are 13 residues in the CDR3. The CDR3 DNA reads TGTGCCAGCAGCTTAGTCTCCGGGTACGAGCAGTACTTC. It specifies CASSLVSGYEQYF.

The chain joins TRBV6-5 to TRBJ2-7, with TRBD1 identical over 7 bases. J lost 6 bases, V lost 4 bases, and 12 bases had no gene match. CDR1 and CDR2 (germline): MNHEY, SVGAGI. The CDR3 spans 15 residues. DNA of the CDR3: TGTGCCAGCAGTTCCTTGGGACAGACCCTGGTCGAGCAGTACTTC. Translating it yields CASSSLGQTLVEQYF.

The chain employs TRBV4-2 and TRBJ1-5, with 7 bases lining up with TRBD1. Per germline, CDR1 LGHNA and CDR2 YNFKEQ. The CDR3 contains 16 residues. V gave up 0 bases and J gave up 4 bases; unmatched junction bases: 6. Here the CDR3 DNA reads TGTGCCAGCAGCCAAGAAGGCGGGACAGTAAATCAGCCCCAGCATTTT. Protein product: CASSQEGGTVNQPQHF.

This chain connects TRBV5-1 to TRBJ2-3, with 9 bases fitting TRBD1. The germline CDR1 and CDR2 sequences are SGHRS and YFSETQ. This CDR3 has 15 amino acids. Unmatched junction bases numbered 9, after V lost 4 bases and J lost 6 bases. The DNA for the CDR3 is TGCGCCAGCAGCCGTGACAGGGGGGCGATGGATACGCAGTATTTT. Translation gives CASSRDRGAMDTQYF.

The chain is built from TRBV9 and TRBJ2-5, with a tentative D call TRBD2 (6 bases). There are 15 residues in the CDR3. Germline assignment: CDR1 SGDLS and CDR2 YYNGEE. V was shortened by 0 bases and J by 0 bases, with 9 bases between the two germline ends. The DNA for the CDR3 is TGTGCCAGCAGCGTAGCTGGGGGGTACCAAGAGACCCAGTACTTC. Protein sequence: CASSVAGGYQETQYF.

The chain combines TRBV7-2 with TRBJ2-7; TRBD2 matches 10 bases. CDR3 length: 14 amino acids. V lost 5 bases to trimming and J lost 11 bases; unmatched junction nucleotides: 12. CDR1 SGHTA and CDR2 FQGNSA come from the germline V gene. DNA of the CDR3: TGTGCCAGCAGCCCCAGGACTAGCGGCGGGGGAGAGTACTTC. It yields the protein CASSPRTSGGGEYF.

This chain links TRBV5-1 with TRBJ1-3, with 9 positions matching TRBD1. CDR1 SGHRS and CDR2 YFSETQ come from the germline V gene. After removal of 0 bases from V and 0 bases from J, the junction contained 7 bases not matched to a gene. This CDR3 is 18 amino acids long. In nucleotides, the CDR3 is TGCGCCAGCAGCTTGGAGGGACAGGGTACCTTCTCTGGAAACACCATATATTTT. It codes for CASSLEGQGTFSGNTIYF.

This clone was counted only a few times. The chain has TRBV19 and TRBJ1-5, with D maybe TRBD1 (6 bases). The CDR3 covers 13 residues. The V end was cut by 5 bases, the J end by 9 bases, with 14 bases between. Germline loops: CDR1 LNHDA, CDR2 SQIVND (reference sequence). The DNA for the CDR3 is TGTGCCAGTAGTCTACAGGGCCGGTGGCCCCAGCATTTT. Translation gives CASSLQGRWPQHF.

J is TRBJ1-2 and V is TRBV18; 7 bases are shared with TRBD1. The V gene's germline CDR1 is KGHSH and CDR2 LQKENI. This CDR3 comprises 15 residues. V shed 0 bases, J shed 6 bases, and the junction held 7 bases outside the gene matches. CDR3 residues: CASSPPGRGWDGYTF. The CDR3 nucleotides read TGTGCCAGCTCACCACCGGGCAGGGGGTGGGATGGCTACACCTTC.

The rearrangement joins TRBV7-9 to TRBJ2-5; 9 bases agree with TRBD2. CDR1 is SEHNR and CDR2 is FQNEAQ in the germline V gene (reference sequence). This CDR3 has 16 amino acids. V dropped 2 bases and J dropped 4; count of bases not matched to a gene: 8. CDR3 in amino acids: CASSLSASGEGETQYF. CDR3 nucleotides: TGTGCCAGCAGCTTATCGGCTAGCGGGGAGGGAGAGACCCAGTACTTC.

The CDR3 spells CASRVGTGIYNEQFF. CDR3 nucleotides: TGTGCCAGCAGAGTCGGGACAGGAATATACAATGAGCAGTTCTTC. The rearrangement uses TRBV14 and TRBJ2-1; 8 nucleotides match TRBD1. Germline V gives CDR1 SGHDN, CDR2 FVKESK. V lost 6 bases to trimming and J lost 4 bases; unmatched junction nucleotides: 8. The length of the CDR3 is 15 residues.

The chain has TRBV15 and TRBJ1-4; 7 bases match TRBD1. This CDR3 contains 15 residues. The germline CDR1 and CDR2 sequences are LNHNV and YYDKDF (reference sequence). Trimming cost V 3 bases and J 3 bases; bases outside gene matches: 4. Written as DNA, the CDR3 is TGTGCCACCAGCAGTGAGGACAGGCCTAATGAAAAACTGTTTTTT. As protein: CATSSEDRPNEKLFF.

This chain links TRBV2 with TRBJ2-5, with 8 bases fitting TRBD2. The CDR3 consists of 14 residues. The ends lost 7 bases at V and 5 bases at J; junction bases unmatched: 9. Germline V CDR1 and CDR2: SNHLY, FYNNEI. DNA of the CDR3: TGTGCCAGCACGGCGGGGGGACCGAGGGAGACCCAGTACTTC. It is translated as CASTAGGPRETQYF.